The rows below give T cell receptor beta chains drawn from one sample of a study of T cell responses to AZD1222 COVID-19 vaccine. The method was immunoSEQ multiplex PCR; TCRdb's version includes in-frame clones alone and lacks a portion of them. Counted here are approximately 150,000 clones, 90% to 95% occurring once; the ten biggest clones make up roughly 2.2%. Sample: peripheral blood, taken on day 0 of AZD1222 vaccination. The receptors come from an adult in good health. Each CDR3 is given with its conserved first and last residue. Fields, in order: clone size, J gene, D gene, CDR3 length, V gene, CDR3 protein, CDR3 DNA. A D gene is named only where the DNA matches it firmly. The listing skips clone size in some rows; elsewhere it reads once, few, many or a size class.

.	TRBJ2-7	.	11	TRBV2	CAGAEAYEQYF	TGTGCCGGAGCAGAGGCCTACGAGCAGTACTTC
.	TRBJ2-1	TRBD2	18	TRBV19	CASSPGWVGLAGDNEQFF	TGTGCCAGTAGTCCCGGGTGGGTCGGACTAGCGGGAGACAATGAGCAGTTCTTC
.	TRBJ2-2	TRBD2	15	TRBV5-1	CASAGASGDTGELFF	TGCGCCAGCGCGGGAGCTAGCGGGGACACCGGGGAGCTGTTTTTT
.	TRBJ2-1	.	14	TRBV19	CASSTTDLYNEQFF	TGTGCCAGTAGTACCACTGACTTGTACAATGAGCAGTTCTTC
.	TRBJ2-5	TRBD2	14	TRBV5-1	CASFSSGGQETQYF	TGCGCCAGCTTCTCGAGCGGGGGCCAAGAGACCCAGTACTTC
.	TRBJ1-1	.	15	TRBV19	CASSIRKGYDTEAFF	TGTGCCAGTAGTATCAGGAAAGGGTATGACACTGAAGCTTTCTTT
.	TRBJ2-7	TRBD2	15	TRBV6-5	CASRQLAGGSYEQYF	TGTGCCAGCAGACAACTAGCGGGGGGGTCCTACGAGCAGTACTTC
.	TRBJ2-1	.	15	TRBV10-1	CASSATTNSYNEQFF	TGCGCCAGCAGTGCGACTACCAACTCCTACAATGAGCAGTTCTTC
.	TRBJ2-7	TRBD1	14	TRBV11-2	CASSGLGQGYEQYF	TGTGCCAGCAGCGGGCTAGGACAGGGCTACGAGCAGTACTTC
.	TRBJ2-1	.	16	TRBV9	CASSVDLRDGYNEQFF	TGTGCCAGCAGCGTAGACCTTCGGGACGGTTACAATGAGCAGTTCTTC
.	TRBJ1-3	.	16	TRBV5-1	CASSLGLGLSGNTIYF	TGCGCCAGCAGCCTAGGCCTGGGTCTCTCTGGAAACACCATATATTTT
.	TRBJ2-7	.	12	TRBV28	CASSLSTGPGQF	TGTGCCAGCAGTTTAAGCACAGGGCCCGGTCAATTC
.	TRBJ1-1	.	15	TRBV28	CASSFRGAVNTEAFF	TGTGCCAGCAGTTTCCGGGGGGCTGTGAACACTGAAGCTTTCTTT
few	TRBJ1-2	.	14	TRBV2	CASSDGGPNYGYTF	TGTGCCAGCAGTGACGGGGGGCCTAACTATGGCTACACCTTC
.	TRBJ1-5	.	17	TRBV7-2	CASSLVPASRGNQPQHF	TGTGCCAGCAGCTTAGTCCCTGCTAGTCGGGGGAATCAGCCCCAGCATTTT
once	TRBJ2-7	.	14	TRBV9	CASSVAGTPYEQYF	TGTGCCAGCAGCGTAGCGGGGACACCCTACGAGCAGTACTTC
.	TRBJ1-4	.	14	TRBV11-1	CASSLHGTNEKLFF	TGTGCCAGCAGCTTACACGGAACTAATGAAAAACTGTTTTTT
.	TRBJ2-5	TRBD2	15	TRBV7-2	CASSLYLAGEETQYF	TGTGCCAGCAGCTTATATCTAGCGGGGGAAGAGACCCAGTACTTC
.	TRBJ1-1	TRBD1	14	TRBV28	CASSPGQQNTEAFF	TGTGCCAGCAGTCCGGGACAGCAGAACACTGAAGCTTTCTTT
.	TRBJ1-6	.	18	TRBV3-1/TRBV3-2	CASSQARGESSYNSPLHF	TGTGCCAGCAGCCAAGCCAGGGGAGAAAGCTCCTATAATTCACCCCTCCACTTT
.	TRBJ2-6	.	18	TRBV19	CASSLGGLLNSGANVLTF	TGTGCCAGTAGTTTAGGGGGACTGCTCAACTCTGGGGCCAACGTCCTGACTTTC
.	TRBJ2-3	TRBD2	16	TRBV7-2	CASRLGRGGVPDTQYF	TGTGCCAGCAGATTGGGGCGGGGGGGCGTTCCAGATACGCAGTATTTT
.	TRBJ1-4	.	15	TRBV4-1	CASSQVKLTNEKLFF	TGCGCCAGCAGCCAAGTTAAGTTGACTAATGAAAAACTGTTTTTT
.	TRBJ2-1	TRBD2	14	TRBV5-5	CASSFGGSGNEQFF	TGTGCCAGCAGCTTTGGCGGGAGTGGCAATGAGCAGTTCTTC
.	TRBJ1-1	.	14	TRBV10-1	CASSDGGGLTEAFF	TGCGCCAGCAGTGACGGGGGAGGCTTGACTGAAGCTTTCTTT
.	TRBJ1-6	TRBD1	15	TRBV5-1	CASSSKGQGNSPLHF	TGCGCCAGCAGCTCTAAGGGACAGGGTAATTCACCCCTCCACTTT
.	TRBJ1-2	TRBD1	15	TRBV9	CASSVSEGTGWGYTF	TGTGCCAGCAGCGTATCGGAGGGGACAGGTTGGGGCTACACCTTC
.	TRBJ1-1	.	14	TRBV10-2	CASKRGTSNTEAFF	TGCGCCAGCAAAAGGGGGACATCGAACACTGAAGCTTTCTTT
few	TRBJ1-1	TRBD1	16	TRBV10-1	CASSEDQQGARAEAFF	TGCGCCAGCAGTGAAGACCAACAGGGGGCAAGGGCTGAAGCTTTCTTT
.	TRBJ2-2	.	12	TRBV12-5	CASGSDRGELFF	TGTGCTAGTGGCTCCGACCGCGGGGAGCTGTTTTTT
.	TRBJ2-7	.	11	TRBV3-1/TRBV3-2	CASSQLYEQYF	TGTGCCAGCAGCCAACTCTACGAGCAGTACTTC
.	TRBJ2-2	.	13	TRBV24-1	CATSDSHGGELFF	TGTGCCACCAGTGATTCCCACGGCGGGGAGCTGTTTTTT
.	TRBJ1-1	.	14	TRBV7-6	CASSTPQGNTEAFF	TGTGCCAGCAGCACACCGCAGGGGAACACTGAAGCTTTCTTT
.	TRBJ2-2	.	15	TRBV3-1/TRBV3-2	CASNGRGTSTGELFF	TGTGCCAGCAACGGCAGGGGAACGTCCACCGGGGAGCTGTTTTTT
.	TRBJ2-3	TRBD2	14	TRBV2	CASSGTSVPDTQYF	TGTGCCAGCAGTGGTACTAGCGTGCCAGATACGCAGTATTTT
once	TRBJ1-3	.	14	TRBV7-3	CASSSGRSGNTIYF	TGTGCCAGCAGCTCAGGGAGATCTGGAAACACCATATATTTT
once	TRBJ2-7	.	12	TRBV12-3/TRBV12-4	CASSLIPLEQYF	TGTGCCAGCAGTTTAATCCCGCTCGAGCAGTACTTC
.	TRBJ2-7	.	12	TRBV3-1/TRBV3-2	CASSQLNLEQYF	TGTGCCAGCAGCCAATTGAACCTCGAGCAGTACTTC
.	TRBJ1-3	.	13	TRBV27	CASSLSGGNTIYF	TGTGCCAGCAGTTTATCCGGAGGAAACACCATATATTTT
.	TRBJ2-1	TRBD1	16	TRBV7-9	CASSLEGRGLVNEQFF	TGTGCCAGCAGCTTGGAGGGCAGGGGGCTGGTTAATGAGCAGTTCTTC
.	TRBJ2-1	TRBD2	17	TRBV6-2/TRBV6-3	CASSPLSGGVLYNEQFF	TGTGCCAGCAGCCCCCTAAGCGGGGGGGTTCTTTACAATGAGCAGTTCTTC